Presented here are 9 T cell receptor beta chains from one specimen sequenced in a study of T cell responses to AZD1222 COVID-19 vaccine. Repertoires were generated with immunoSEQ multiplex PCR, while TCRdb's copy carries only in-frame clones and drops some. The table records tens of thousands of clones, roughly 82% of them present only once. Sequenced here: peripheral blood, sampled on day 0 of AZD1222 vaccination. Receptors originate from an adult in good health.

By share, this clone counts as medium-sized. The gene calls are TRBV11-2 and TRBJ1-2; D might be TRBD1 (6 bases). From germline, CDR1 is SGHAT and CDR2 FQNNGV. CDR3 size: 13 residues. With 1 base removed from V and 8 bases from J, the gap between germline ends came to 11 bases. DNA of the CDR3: TGTGCCAGCAGCTTAGGTACAGGGAGCGGCTACACCTTC. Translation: CASSLGTGSGYTF.

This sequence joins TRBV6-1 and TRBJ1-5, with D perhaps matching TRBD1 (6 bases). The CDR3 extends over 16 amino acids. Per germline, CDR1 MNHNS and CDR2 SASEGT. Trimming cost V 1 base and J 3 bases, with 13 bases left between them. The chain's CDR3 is CASSEGGGGLNQPQHF. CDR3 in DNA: TGTGCCAGCAGTGAAGGGGGGGGCGGTCTCAATCAGCCCCAGCATTTT.

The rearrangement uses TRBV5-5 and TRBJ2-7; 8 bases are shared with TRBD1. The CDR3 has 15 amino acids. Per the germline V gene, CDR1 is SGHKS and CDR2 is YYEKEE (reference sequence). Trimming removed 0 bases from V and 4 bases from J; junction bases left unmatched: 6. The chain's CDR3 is CASSLGQGAQYEQYF. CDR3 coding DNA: TGTGCCAGCAGCTTGGGGCAGGGGGCGCAATACGAGCAGTACTTC. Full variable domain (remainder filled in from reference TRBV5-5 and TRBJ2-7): DAGVTQSPTHLIKTRGQQVTLRCSPISGHKSVSWYQQVLGQGPQFIFQYYEKEERGRGNFPDRFSARQFPNYSSELNVNALLLGDSALYLCASSLGQGAQYEQYFGPGTRLTVT.

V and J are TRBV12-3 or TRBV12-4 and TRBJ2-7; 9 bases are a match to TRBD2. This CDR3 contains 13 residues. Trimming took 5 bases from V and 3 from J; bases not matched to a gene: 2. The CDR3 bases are TGTGCCAGCAGTCCGCGGGGGGGCTACGAGCAGTACTTC. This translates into CASSPRGGYEQYF.

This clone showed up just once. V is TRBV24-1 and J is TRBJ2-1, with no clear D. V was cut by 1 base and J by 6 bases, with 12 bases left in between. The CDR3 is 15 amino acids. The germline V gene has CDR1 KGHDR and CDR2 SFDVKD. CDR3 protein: CATSDFGTPSNEQFF. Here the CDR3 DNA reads TGTGCCACCAGTGATTTTGGTACTCCGTCCAATGAGCAGTTCTTC.

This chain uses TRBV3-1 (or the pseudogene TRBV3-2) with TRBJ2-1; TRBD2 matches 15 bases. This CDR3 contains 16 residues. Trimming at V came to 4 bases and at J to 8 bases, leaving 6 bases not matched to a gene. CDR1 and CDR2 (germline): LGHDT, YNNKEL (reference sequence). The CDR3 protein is CASSLGLAGGLDEQFF. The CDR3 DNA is TGTGCCAGCAGCCTGGGACTAGCGGGGGGTCTCGATGAGCAGTTCTTC.

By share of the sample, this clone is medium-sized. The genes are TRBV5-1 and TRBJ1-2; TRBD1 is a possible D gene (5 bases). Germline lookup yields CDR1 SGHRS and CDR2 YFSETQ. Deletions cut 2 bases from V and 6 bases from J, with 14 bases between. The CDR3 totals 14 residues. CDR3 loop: CASSFSGGFDGYTF. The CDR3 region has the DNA TGCGCCAGCAGCTTTTCCGGGGGGTTTGATGGCTACACCTTC.

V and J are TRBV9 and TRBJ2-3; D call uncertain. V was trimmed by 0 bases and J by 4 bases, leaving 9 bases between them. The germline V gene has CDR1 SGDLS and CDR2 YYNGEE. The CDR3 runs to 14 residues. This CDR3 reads CASSVGGESDTQYF. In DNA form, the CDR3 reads TGTGCCAGCAGCGTAGGGGGTGAGTCAGATACGCAGTATTTT.

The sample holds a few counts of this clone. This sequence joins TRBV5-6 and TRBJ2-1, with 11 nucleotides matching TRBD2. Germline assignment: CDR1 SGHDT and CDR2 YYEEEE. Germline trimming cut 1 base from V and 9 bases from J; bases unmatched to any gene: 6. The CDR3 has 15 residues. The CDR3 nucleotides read TGTGCCAGCAGCTTGATTAGCGGGGGGGCCGGTGAGCAGTTCTTC. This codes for CASSLISGGAGEQFF.